This T cell receptor (beta chain) was retrieved from a study of blood T cell repertoires in COVID-19. Study-level information: The analysed material was cDNA or gDNA that came from T cells, B-cell-depleted T cells, or PBMCs.

Germline V gene lookup returns CDR1 WSHSY and CDR2 SAAADI. There are 15 residues in the CDR3. The V and J ends lost 6 bases and 6 bases, in that order; junction bases with no gene match: 5. Per the original data handling: The assay estimated nucleated cells by amplifying reference gene primers. Sequencing was performed with immunoSEQ multiplex PCR; in TCRdb, only in-frame clones are kept and a portion is missing. Clone size and the V and J calls come from that table; the DNA yielded D and trimming. The sample yields around 260,000 clones, 91% seen once. The V call is TRBV10-2, the J call TRBJ2-1; 13 bases fit TRBD2. The sequenced sample consisted of peripheral blood. The clonotype originates from a person between 18 and 35 years old with COVID-19, enrolled during active disease. The CDR3 nucleotides read TGCGCCAGCAGCAGACTAGCGGGAGGTCTCAATGAGCAGTTCTTC. It yields the protein CASSRLAGGLNEQFF.